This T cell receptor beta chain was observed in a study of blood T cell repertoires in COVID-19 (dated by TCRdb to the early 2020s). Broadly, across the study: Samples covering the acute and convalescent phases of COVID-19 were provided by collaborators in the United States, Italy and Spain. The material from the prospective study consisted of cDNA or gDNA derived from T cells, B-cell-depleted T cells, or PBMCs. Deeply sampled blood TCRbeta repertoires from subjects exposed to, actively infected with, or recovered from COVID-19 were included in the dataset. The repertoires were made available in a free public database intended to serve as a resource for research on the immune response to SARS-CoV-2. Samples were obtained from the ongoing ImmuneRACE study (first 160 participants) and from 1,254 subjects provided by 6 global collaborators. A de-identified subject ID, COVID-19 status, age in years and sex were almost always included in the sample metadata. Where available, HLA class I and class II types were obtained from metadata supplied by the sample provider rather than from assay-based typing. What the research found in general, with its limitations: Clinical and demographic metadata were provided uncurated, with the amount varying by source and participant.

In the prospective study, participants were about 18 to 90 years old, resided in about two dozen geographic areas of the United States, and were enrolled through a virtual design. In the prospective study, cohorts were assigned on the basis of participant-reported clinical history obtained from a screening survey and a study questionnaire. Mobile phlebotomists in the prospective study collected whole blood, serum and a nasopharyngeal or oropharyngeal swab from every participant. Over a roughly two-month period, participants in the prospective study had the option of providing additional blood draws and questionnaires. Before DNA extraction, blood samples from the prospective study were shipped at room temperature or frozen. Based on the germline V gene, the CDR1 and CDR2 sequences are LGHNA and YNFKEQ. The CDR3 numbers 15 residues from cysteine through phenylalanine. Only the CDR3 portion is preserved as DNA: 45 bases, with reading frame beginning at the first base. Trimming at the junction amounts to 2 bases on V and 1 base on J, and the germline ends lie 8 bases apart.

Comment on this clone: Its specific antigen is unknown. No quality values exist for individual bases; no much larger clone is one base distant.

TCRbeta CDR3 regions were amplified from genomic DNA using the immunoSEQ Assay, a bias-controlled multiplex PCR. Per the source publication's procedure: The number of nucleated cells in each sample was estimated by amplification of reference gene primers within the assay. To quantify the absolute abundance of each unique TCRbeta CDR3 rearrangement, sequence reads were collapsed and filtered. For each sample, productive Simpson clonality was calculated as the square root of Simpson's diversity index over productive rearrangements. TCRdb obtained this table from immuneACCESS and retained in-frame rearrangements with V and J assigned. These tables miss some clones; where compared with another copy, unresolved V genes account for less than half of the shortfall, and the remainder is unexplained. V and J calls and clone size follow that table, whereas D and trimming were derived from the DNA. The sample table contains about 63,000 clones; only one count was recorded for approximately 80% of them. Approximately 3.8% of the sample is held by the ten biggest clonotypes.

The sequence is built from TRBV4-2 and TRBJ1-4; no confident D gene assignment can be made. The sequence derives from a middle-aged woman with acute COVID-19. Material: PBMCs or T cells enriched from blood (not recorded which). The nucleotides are TGTGCCAGCAGCCAACACCAGGAAACTAATGAAAAACTGTTTTTT. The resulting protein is CASSQHQETNEKLFF.